The sequence of this T cell receptor (beta chain) was determined in a study of T cell repertoires in cytomegalovirus infection. The wider study: Public TCR beta signatures indicated both CMV infection and matching HLA type.

There are many counts of this clonotype. Its antigen is not identified. Study-wide points: Ex vivo, HLA-C-restricted CMV-specific TCR beta clonotypes prevailed over the rest of the response. Accumulated public TCR beta family frequency recognized individuals carrying CMV together with the relevant HLA.

TCRdb recomputed calls from the reads with MiXCR, one row per CDR3 protein. The sample has almost 300,000 distinct CDR3 sequences, about a tenth seen once; the top ten hold less than 3%. J was trimmed by 1 base and V by 3 bases; bases with no gene match: 3. Germline CDR1 and CDR2: SGHTA and FQGNSA. The CDR3 runs 15 residues. The V and J genes are TRBV7-2 and TRBJ2-3; TRBD2 matches at 8 bases. The source is a human donor in good health (CMV status not recorded). Some clones in this sample may be carry-over from other donors' samples. The specimen sequenced was PBMCs. CDR3 in DNA: TGTGCCAGCAGCTTCGTCGGGGGGGGCACAGATACGCAGTATTTT. It encodes CASSFVGGGTDTQYF.